The entry that follows covers one T cell receptor beta chain sequence. Its antigen is not yet known. Base qualities are not recorded, but no much larger clone differs from it by a single base. The sample's treatment or condition label is to be understood as: about 20 received Ad26.COV2.S at low or high dose, single or two shots; 5 received placebo; per-sample allocation not given. Repertoires of vaccine and placebo recipients were sequenced from samples collected on day 63 after the first injection. Between 29 July and 7 August 2020, Cohort 1b enrolled 20 to 30 adults aged 18-55 years at one site in Boston, USA. Ad26.COV2.S consisted of a replication-incompetent adenovirus type 26 vector by which a prefusion-stabilized SARS-CoV-2 spike protein from the original Wuhan strain was expressed. TCRbeta CDR3 regions were sequenced with the immunoSEQ Assay. After extraction, genomic DNA underwent amplification by bias-controlled multiplex PCR, followed by high-throughput sequencing. The authors' pipeline ran thus. Collapsing and filtering of sequences were performed to quantify the absolute abundance of each unique TCRbeta CDR3 region. T cell fraction was estimated by normalization of TCRbeta template counts to usable DNA, with usable DNA being measured through amplification of reference genes present in all nucleated cells. Repertoire TCRs were annotated as SARS-CoV-2-specific when V gene, CDR3 amino acid sequence and J gene were exactly matched to a known reactive TCR set. The reference SARS-CoV-2 TCR set was obtained from MIRA and was filtered for enrichment in COVID-19-positive ImmuneCODE repertoires, whereby public or cross-reactive TCRs were removed. Drawing on the MIRA antigens, annotated TCRs were analysed further at the level of specific ORF or position within ORF. Breadth was defined as annotated unique rearrangements over total unique productive rearrangements; depth was the summed frequency of those rearrangements. TCR breadth was compared between groups using two-sided Wilcoxon rank-sum tests. TCRdb limited this immuneACCESS table to in-frame rearrangements with V and J called. A share of clones is missing; checked studies link under half to unresolved V genes, and the rest is unexplained. V and J calls and clone size are given by that table; D and trimming were obtained from the DNA. In all, the sample holds approximately 410,000 clones, and 92% of those were seen once. The ten biggest clones cover around 1.8% of the sample.

This sample is drawn from a study of Ad26.COV2.S vaccination and SARS-CoV-2 variants (dated by TCRdb to the early 2020s). At the level of the whole study: Donors in the vaccine arm were drawn from COV1001, a multicentre, randomized, double-blind, placebo-controlled phase I-IIa trial testing Ad26.COV2.S in healthy adults. Ad26.COV2.S was administered intramuscularly at a dose of 5x10^10 or 1x10^11 viral particles, either as one shot or as two shots given 56 days apart. TCRbeta repertoire sequencing served as the tool for gauging how specific and how broad the SARS-CoV-2-reactive T cell receptors were following Ad26.COV2.S vaccination. The TCR-sequenced set comprised around 32 samples: 19 Ad26.COV2.S vaccine recipients, 5 placebo recipients and 8 SARS-CoV-2 convalescent individuals. Trial participants were randomized into five groups of five, in which low-dose or high-dose Ad26.COV2.S was given once or twice, or placebo was given on both occasions. Investigators did not know the trial group allocation while performing experiments and assessing outcomes. What the authors observed across the whole study: Substantial breadth of spike-specific CD8+ and CD4+ T cell responses was reported after vaccination. Vaccine and placebo recipients had comparable non-spike TCR breadth, which fits with the vaccine containing only spike. The study lacked the statistical power to compare responses across vaccine doses or regimens. According to the authors, total T cell responses may have been underestimated by the TCR breadth and depth analyses. Compared with placebo recipients, Ad26.COV2.S recipients showed higher spike-specific TCR breadth (P = 0.0014).

Specimen: peripheral blood, collected in a trial of Ad26.COV2.S vaccine versus placebo. This clonotype was sampled from a person between 18 and 65 years old who received the Ad26.COV2.S COVID-19 vaccine or a placebo.

CDR3 loop: CASISGHMNTEAFF. In nucleotides, the sequence is TGTGCCAGCATCTCGGGACATATGAACACTGAAGCTTTCTTT. This receptor chain uses TRBV7-2 and TRBJ1-1; matching of 6 bases hints at TRBD1 as the D gene. Cut back by 7 bases and 0 bases, the V and J ends lie 12 bases apart. CDR1 is given as SGHTA and CDR2 as FQGNSA, both from the germline V gene. The CDR3, from cysteine to phenylalanine, totals 14 residues. Solely the CDR3 DNA is kept, with 42 bases framed from the first base. The full variable domain, with segments outside the CDR3 supplied by the reference TRBV7-2 and TRBJ1-1 proteins, appears as GAGVSQSPSNKVTEKGKDVELRCDPISGHTALYWYRQSLGQGLEFLIYFQGNSAPDKSGLPSDRFSAERTGGSVSTLTIQRTQQEDSAVYLCASISGHMNTEAFFGQGTRLTVV.